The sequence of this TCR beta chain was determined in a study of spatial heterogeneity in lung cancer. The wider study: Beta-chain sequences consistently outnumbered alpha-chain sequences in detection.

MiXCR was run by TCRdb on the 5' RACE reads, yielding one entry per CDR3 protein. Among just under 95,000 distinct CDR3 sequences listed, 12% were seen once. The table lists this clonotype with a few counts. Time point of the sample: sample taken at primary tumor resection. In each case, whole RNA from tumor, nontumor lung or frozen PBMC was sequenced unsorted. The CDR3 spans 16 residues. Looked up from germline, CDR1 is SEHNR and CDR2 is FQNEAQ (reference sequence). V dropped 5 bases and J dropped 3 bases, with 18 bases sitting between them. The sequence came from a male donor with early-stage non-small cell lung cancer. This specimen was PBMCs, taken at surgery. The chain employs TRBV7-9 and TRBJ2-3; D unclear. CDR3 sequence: CASSTPRALGTDTQYF. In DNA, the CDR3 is TGTGCCAGCAGCACACCCCGGGCCCTCGGGACAGATACGCAGTATTTT.